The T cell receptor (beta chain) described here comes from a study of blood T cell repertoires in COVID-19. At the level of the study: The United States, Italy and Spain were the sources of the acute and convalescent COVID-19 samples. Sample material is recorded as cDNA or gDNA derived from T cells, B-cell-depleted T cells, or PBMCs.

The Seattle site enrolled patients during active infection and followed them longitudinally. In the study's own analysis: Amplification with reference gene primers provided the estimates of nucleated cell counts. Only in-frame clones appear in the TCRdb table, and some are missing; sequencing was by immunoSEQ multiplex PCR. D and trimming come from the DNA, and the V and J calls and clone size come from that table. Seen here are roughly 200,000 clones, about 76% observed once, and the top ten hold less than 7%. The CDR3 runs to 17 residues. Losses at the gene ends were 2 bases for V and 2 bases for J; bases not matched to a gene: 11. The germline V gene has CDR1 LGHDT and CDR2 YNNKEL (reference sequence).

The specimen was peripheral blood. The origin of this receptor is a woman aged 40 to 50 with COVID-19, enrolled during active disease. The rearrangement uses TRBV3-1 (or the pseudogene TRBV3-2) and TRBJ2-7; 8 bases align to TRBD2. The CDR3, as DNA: TGTGCCAGCAGCCAATGGTCCAGCGGGAGTTGGCCCTACGAGCAGTACTTC. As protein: CASSQWSSGSWPYEQYF.